Reported below is one TCR beta chain. The data were taken from a study of blood T cell repertoires in COVID-19. Authors' analysis steps: For nucleated cells, counts were estimated from reference gene primer amplification. The data were produced by immunoSEQ multiplex PCR, yet TCRdb's version contains in-frame clones alone and is incomplete. D and trimming come from the DNA, and the V and J calls and clone size come from that table. The sample includes about 190,000 clones, about nine tenths seen only once; the top ten take 1.6%. Germline trimming cut 3 bases from V and 8 bases from J; bases unmatched to any gene: 7. The CDR3 has 15 amino acids. Germline CDR1 SGHAT, CDR2 FQNNGV.

The sample comprised peripheral blood. The chain joins TRBV11-2 to TRBJ1-6; TRBD1 agrees at 7 bases. This TCR derives from a man aged 18 to 29 with active or convalescent COVID-19. The CDR3 region has the DNA TGTGCCAGCAGCTTCGGGGGACAGTGGTATTCACCCCTCCACTTT. Encoded protein: CASSFGGQWYSPLHF.